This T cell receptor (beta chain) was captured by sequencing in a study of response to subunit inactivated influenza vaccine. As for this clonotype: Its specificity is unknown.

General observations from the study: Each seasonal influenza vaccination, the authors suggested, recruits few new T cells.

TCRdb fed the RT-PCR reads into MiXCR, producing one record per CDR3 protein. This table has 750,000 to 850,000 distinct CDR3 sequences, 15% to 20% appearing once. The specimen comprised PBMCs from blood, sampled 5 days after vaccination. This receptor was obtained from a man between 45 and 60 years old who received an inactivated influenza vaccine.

The CDR3 region has the DNA TGTGCCAGCAGTTACGGCGCAGGGAGCTACAATGAGCAGTTCTTC. Translation: CASSYGAGSYNEQFF. This chain connects TRBV6-5 to TRBJ2-1; D may correspond to TRBD1 or TRBD2 (5 bases each). Germline values: CDR1 MNHEY, CDR2 SVGAGI. The CDR3 extends over 15 amino acids. V lost 2 bases, J lost 3 bases, and 11 bases lay in between.